A single sample is the source of the 25 T cell receptor beta chains below, sequenced in a study of identical twins. TCRdb re-called the 5' RACE reads through MiXCR, storing one row per CDR3 protein. Found here are some 630,000 distinct CDR3 sequences, under 8.5% of them singletons; the top ten hold roughly 1.6%. These same data were also listed under a study on yellow fever vaccine responses in identical twins.

The sequencing sample was made of PBMCs. All receptors derive from a young woman in good health.

This clonotype was counted at least ten times. The chain employs TRBV3-1 and TRBJ2-5; D is undetermined. Per the germline V gene, CDR1 is LGHDT and CDR2 is YNNKEL (reference sequence). V lost 2 bases and J 5 bases, leaving 9 bases between the germline ends. This CDR3 spans 13 amino acids. Written as DNA, the CDR3 is TGTGCCAGCAGCCAATGGCGCGACGAGACCCAGTACTTC. It yields the protein CASSQWRDETQYF.

This clonotype has only a few counts. This chain links TRBV19 with TRBJ1-1; 10 bases are a match to TRBD1. Trimming took 6 bases from V and 5 from J; bases not matched to a gene: 12. The CDR3 length is 16 residues. Looked up from germline, CDR1 is LNHDA and CDR2 is SQIVND (reference sequence). CDR3 nucleotide sequence: TGTGCCAGTAGCCGAAAGACAGGGGGCTGGAGTACTGAAGCTTTCTTT. Protein sequence: CASSRKTGGWSTEAFF.

This clonotype appeared many times. The rearrangement joins TRBV11-1 to TRBJ2-7, with 10 bases identical to TRBD2. With V trimmed by 4 bases and J by 3 bases, 15 bases remained unmatched. In germline, CDR1 is SGHAT, CDR2 FQDESV (reference sequence). The length of the CDR3 is 18 residues. As DNA, the CDR3 is TGTGCCAGCAGCTCGCCTATCCCCACTCTAGCGGGGGACTACGAGCAGTACTTC. Encoded protein: CASSSPIPTLAGDYEQYF.

Only a few counts were recorded for this clonotype. The genes are TRBV12-3 or TRBV12-4 and TRBJ1-1; possible D gene TRBD1, 5 bases. The CDR3 runs 16 residues. Trimming removed 6 bases from V and 3 bases from J, with 20 bases in between. CDR3 protein: CASSPGQGAPYTEAFF. The CDR3 nucleotides are TGTGCCAGCAGCCCAGGTCAAGGGGCGCCCTACACTGAAGCTTTCTTT.

The chain recombines TRBV4-1 with TRBJ2-5; D might be TRBD2 (5 bases). Trimming left V 0 bases short and J 5 bases short, with 13 bases between. Germline CDR1 and CDR2: MGHRA and YSYEKL. The CDR3 is made up of 15 amino acids. The CDR3 nucleotides read TGCGCCAGCAGCCAAGATCCTGGCGGGTCGGAGACCCAGTACTTC. Amino acids: CASSQDPGGSETQYF.

This clonotype was observed a few times. The chain is built from TRBV5-1 and TRBJ2-7; the match to TRBD2 covers 11 bases. V gave up 5 bases and J gave up 3 bases; unmatched junction bases: 4. Germline CDR1 SGHRS, CDR2 YFSETQ. The CDR3 runs 14 residues. CDR3 DNA sequence: TGCGCCAGCAGTGCTAGCGGGGGGAGCTACGAGCAGTACGTC. It yields the protein CASSASGGSYEQYV.

This clonotype was counted a few times. V is TRBV28 and J is TRBJ1-1; D is ambiguous. V was pared by 2 bases and J by 3 bases, with 13 bases between. CDR1 MDHEN and CDR2 SYDVKM come from the germline V gene. This CDR3 contains 15 residues. The CDR3 nucleotides are TGTGCCAGCAGTTTAGCTTCGGCGCAAGACACTGAAGCTTTCTTT. Residues: CASSLASAQDTEAFF.

This clonotype was detected many times. The chain is built from TRBV20-1 and TRBJ2-1; D ambiguous. The CDR3 totals 12 residues. V was cut by 2 bases and J by 4 bases, with 6 bases left in between. Germline V gives CDR1 DFQATT, CDR2 SNEGSKA (reference sequence). The CDR3 nucleotides are TGCAGTGCTAGACAGACTTACAATGAGCAGTTCTTC. Protein: CSARQTYNEQFF.

CDR3 coding DNA: TGCGCCAGTCAAGACCTAAGCCGTCCTGAGCAGTTCTTC. Its translation: CASQDLSRPEQFF. V usage is TRBV5-1 and J usage is TRBJ2-1; D remains ambiguous. Trimming removed 8 bases at V and 9 bases at J, with 18 bases between. Germline V lookup: CDR1 SGHRS, CDR2 YFSETQ. This CDR3 is 13 amino acids long.

Ten or more counts support this clonotype. The gene calls are TRBV24-1 and TRBJ2-1; D gene ambiguous. CDR1 and CDR2 from the germline V gene are KGHDR and SFDVKD. V was pared by 5 bases and J by 0 bases, with 16 bases between. There are 17 residues in the CDR3. The CDR3 reads CATSVSAGRSSYNEQFF. For the CDR3, the DNA is TGTGCCACCAGTGTGTCGGCTGGGCGGAGCTCCTACAATGAGCAGTTCTTC.

This clonotype occurred a few times. J is TRBJ1-1 and V is TRBV29-1, with 9 bases lining up with TRBD1. The CDR3 is 15 residues long. The V gene end was trimmed by 0 bases and the J gene end by 0 bases; junction bases not matched to a gene: 2. From germline, CDR1 is SQVTM and CDR2 ANQGSEA. The CDR3 sequence: CSVEEQGAMNTEAFF. CDR3 nucleotide sequence: TGCAGCGTTGAAGAACAGGGGGCCATGAACACTGAAGCTTTCTTT.

The chain combines TRBV5-1 with TRBJ2-5, with D possibly being TRBD2 (7 bases). The CDR3 has 15 amino acids. Trimming cost V 5 bases and J 4 bases, with 18 bases left between them. Germline V gene data show CDR1 as SGHRS and CDR2 as YFSETQ. CDR3 loop: CASRFGPGEGETQYF. The DNA of the CDR3 is TGCGCCAGCAGATTCGGTCCAGGGGAGGGAGAGACCCAGTACTTC.

This clonotype was found once. The chain employs TRBV18 and TRBJ2-3; D not resolved. Trimming left V 3 bases short and J 0 bases short, with 16 bases between. The CDR3 runs 17 residues. The germline V gene has CDR1 KGHSH and CDR2 LQKENI. CDR3 in DNA: TGTGCCAGCTCACCGAGGCCACCGACGACCAGCACAGATACGCAGTATTTT. Its protein product is CASSPRPPTTSTDTQYF.

This chain uses TRBV25-1 with TRBJ2-1; 7 positions match TRBD2. CDR1 is MGHDK and CDR2 is SYGVNS in the germline V gene. This CDR3 spans 18 amino acids. After removal of 3 bases from V and 1 base from J, the junction contained 12 bases not matched to a gene. The CDR3 protein is CASSDSLFGGSSYNEQFF. For the CDR3, the DNA is TGTGCCAGCAGTGATAGTTTATTCGGGGGGAGTTCCTACAATGAGCAGTTCTTC. Full variable domain (missing parts from reference TRBV25-1 and TRBJ2-1): EADIYQTPRYLVIGTGKKITLECSQTMGHDKMYWYQQDPGMELHLIHYSYGVNSTEKGDLSSESTVSRIRTEHFPLTLESARPSHTSQYLCASSDSLFGGSSYNEQFFGPGTRLTVL.

The sample holds a few counts of this clonotype. The V gene is TRBV18, the J gene TRBJ1-1, with D possibly being TRBD1 (5 bases). Trimming removed 5 bases from V and 4 bases from J, with 11 bases in between. Germline V gives CDR1 KGHSH, CDR2 LQKENI. This CDR3 comprises 13 residues. This CDR3 is CASSKNTGTEAFF. The DNA of the CDR3 is TGTGCCAGCTCAAAAAACACAGGCACTGAAGCTTTCTTT.

Only a few counts were recorded for this clonotype. This chain connects TRBV7-2 to TRBJ2-3; 8 nucleotides line up with TRBD2. This CDR3 comprises 14 residues. The germline CDR1 and CDR2 sequences are SGHTA and FQGNSA. The J segment lost 5 bases and the V segment lost 3 bases, leaving 4 bases of the junction unmatched. The CDR3 bases are TGTGCCAGCAGCTTGTCCGGGAGGGTAGATACGCAGTATTTT. Protein: CASSLSGRVDTQYF.

This clonotype was seen ten or more times. The rearrangement links TRBV5-1 to TRBJ2-3; D is ambiguous. The V and J ends lost 2 bases and 4 bases respectively, with 8 bases between them. Germline assignment: CDR1 SGHRS and CDR2 YFSETQ. The CDR3 covers 13 residues. The CDR3 DNA sequence: TGCGCCAGCAGCTTCGGTGCGGCAGATACGCAGTATTTT. Translated, it gives CASSFGAADTQYF.

The chain links TRBV15 to TRBJ1-6, with TRBD1 matching over 7 bases. The junction had 9 bases not matched to a gene; V was cut back by 7 bases and J by 6 bases. Germline V CDR1 and CDR2: LNHNV, YYDKDF (reference sequence). There are 15 residues in the CDR3. The chain's CDR3 is CATKSGTESNSPLHF. CDR3 nucleotides: TGTGCCACCAAATCCGGGACAGAGAGTAATTCACCCCTCCACTTT. Full variable domain (missing parts from reference TRBV15 and TRBJ1-6): DAMVIQNPRYQVTQFGKPVTLSCSQTLNHNVMYWYQQKSSQAPKLLFHYYDKDFNNEADTPDNFQSRRPNTSFCFLDIRSPGLGDTAMYLCATKSGTESNSPLHFGNGTRLTVT.

This clonotype occurred many times. The chain recombines TRBV2 with TRBJ2-1; 14 bases are a match to TRBD2. Per the germline V gene, CDR1 is SNHLY and CDR2 is FYNNEI. CDR3 length: 15 amino acids. The V gene end was trimmed by 8 bases and the J gene end by 8 bases; junction bases not matched to a gene: 8. The CDR3 sequence is CASHKGLAGEDEQFF. In nucleotides, the CDR3 is TGTGCCAGCCATAAGGGACTAGCGGGAGAGGATGAGCAGTTCTTC.

The J gene is TRBJ2-3, the V gene TRBV6-4; TRBD2 aligns across 9 bases. The length of the CDR3 is 16 residues. Looked up from germline, CDR1 is MRHNA and CDR2 is SNTAGT. Trimming removed 2 bases from V and 3 bases from J; junction bases left unmatched: 6. CDR3 in DNA: TGTGCCAGCAGTGACGGGTCTAGCGGGGAGACAGATACGCAGTATTTT. Its protein product is CASSDGSSGETDTQYF.

This rearrangement joins TRBV6-5 to TRBJ1-1, with D tentatively TRBD1 (6 bases). Germline loops: CDR1 MNHEY, CDR2 SVGAGI. The germline V and J ends were trimmed by 1 base and 11 bases, with 23 bases remaining between them. The CDR3 sequence is 16 residues long. The CDR3 here is CASSYLGGSDGKGAFF. The CDR3 region has the DNA TGTGCCAGCAGTTACTTGGGGGGCAGTGATGGAAAGGGGGCTTTCTTT.

This clonotype occurred many times. The chain is built from TRBV12-3 or TRBV12-4 and TRBJ2-1; D is ambiguous. V lost 0 bases, J lost 4 bases, and 13 bases lay in between. The CDR3 covers 16 residues. The CDR3 DNA follows: TGTGCCAGCAGTTTAGCGGGCAGGACGATATACAATGAGCAGTTCTTC. It yields the protein CASSLAGRTIYNEQFF.

The rearrangement uses TRBV5-1 and TRBJ1-2; D call uncertain. The germline V and J ends were trimmed by 5 bases and 8 bases, with 22 bases remaining between them. Germline V CDR1 and CDR2: SGHRS, YFSETQ. This CDR3 is 15 amino acids long. The DNA of the CDR3 is TGCGCCAGCAGATCCGGTAGTGGTGACACTGTGGGCTACACCTTC. Its protein is CASRSGSGDTVGYTF.

The genes are TRBV2 and TRBJ2-7; tentatively, D is TRBD1 or TRBD2 (6 bases each). The CDR3 loop spans 16 amino acids. CDR1 is SNHLY, CDR2 FYNNEI, per germline. V dropped 7 bases and J dropped 0 bases, with 19 bases sitting between them. CDR3 amino acids: CASKGRRDRSSYEQYF. The CDR3 DNA is TGTGCCAGCAAAGGGAGGAGAGACAGGAGCTCCTACGAGCAGTACTTC.

J is TRBJ2-5 and V is TRBV5-1; 9 positions agree with TRBD2. Trimming cost V 0 bases and J 2 bases; bases outside gene matches: 8. This CDR3 contains 17 residues. From germline, CDR1 is SGHRS and CDR2 YFSETQ. The CDR3 is CASSLAKWLAGQETQYF. The DNA for the CDR3 is TGCGCCAGCAGCTTGGCCAAATGGCTAGCGGGGCAAGAGACCCAGTACTTC.